The TCR beta chain under discussion was sequenced for a study of blood T cell repertoires in COVID-19. About the research overall: Specimens from acute and convalescent COVID-19 originated in the United States, Italy and Spain. T cells, B-cell-depleted T cells, or PBMCs supplied cDNA or gDNA.

As handled by the study authors: Reference gene primer amplification yielded estimated nucleated cell counts. Profiled with immunoSEQ multiplex PCR; TCRdb holds only in-frame clones, not every one. That table is the source of V, J and clone size, and D and trimming were worked out from the DNA. The sample holds about 110,000 clones, approximately 70% seen once. Per germline, CDR1 DFQATT and CDR2 SNEGSKA (reference sequence). This CDR3 spans 11 amino acids. V gene TRBV20-1 combines with J gene TRBJ1-3; D is unclear. This clonotype was sampled from a middle-aged woman with acute or convalescent COVID-19. The sample was peripheral blood. The CDR3 loop is CGGLSLNTIYF. DNA of the CDR3: TGCGGCGGGCTTAGCTTAAACACCATATATTTT.